This T cell receptor (beta chain) comes out of a study of T-cell reconstitution after alpha-beta-depleted transplantation in children (dated by TCRdb to about 2016). Regarding the study in general: T-cell immune reconstitution after TCRalphabeta/CD19-depleted allogeneic hematopoietic cell transplantation in children was quantitatively tracked in the study by means of TCR repertoire profiling.

The paper's findings and limits, for the study overall: In some patients, high TCRbeta diversity at day 60 was attributed to recipient T cells and intrathymic progenitors that had survived conditioning. The apparently early alphabetaT-cell count recovery about two months after transplant was reportedly dependent on only several hundred rapidly expanded clones derived from non-depleted graft cells. The frequencies of hyperexpanded clones fell over the following months, and after one year, T-cell counts and TCRbeta diversity were mostly attributed to newly produced T cells.

Library preparation used PCR. TCRdb shows the sequencer as Illumina HiSeq 2500. TCR library preparation used molecular barcoding, with unique molecular identifiers applied to normalize quantification of the TCRbeta repertoire. TCRdb redid the processing of the public reads, applying fastp at Q25 and MiXCR, and retained in-frame beta chains. Here each entry gathers all rows of one CDR3 protein and keeps the most common genes and DNA. This sample lists 600,000 to 700,000 distinct CDR3 sequences; approximately 14% were detected once. Of the sample, 0.79% falls within the top ten clones. Reading the label with the study, this specimen's treatment or condition is: allogeneic hematopoietic cell transplantation with graft depleted of TCRalphabeta T cells and CD19 B cells. Transplant recipients were children who received TCRalphabeta/CD19-depleted allogeneic hematopoietic cell grafts. For CDR1 and CDR2, the germline V gene lists WSHSY and SAAADI. The cysteine opens and the phenylalanine closes a CDR3 of 13 amino acids. Only the CDR3 region is kept as DNA, spanning 39 bases read in frame from base 1.

This clonotype has just a few counts. Its antigen target is currently unknown. One junction end does not reproduce the germline sequence, and a read error may be involved. The sequenced sample was PBMCs, obtained before TCRalphabeta/CD19-depleted stem cell transplant. The chain is assembled from TRBV10-2 and TRBJ1-2; the D gene lacks a confident call. This clonotype was sampled from a girl aged 2 to 10 with congenital amegakaryocytic thrombocytopenia, due to receive a stem cell transplant. The CDR3: CASSLQQSYGDTF. The bases are TGCGCCAGCAGCCTACAACAGAGCTATGGCGACACCTTC.